The sequence of this TCR beta chain was determined in a study of cytomegalovirus exposure and HLA in healthy donors. The CDR3 is 14 amino acids. Germline loops: CDR1 MNHEY, CDR2 SMNVEV (reference sequence). V was trimmed by 5 bases and J by 11 bases, leaving 16 bases between them. PCR involved 60 Vbeta and 13 Jbeta primers. Profiled with immunoSEQ multiplex PCR; TCRdb holds only in-frame clones, not every one. Of about 130,000 clones in the sample, 70% to 80% are singletons; the top ten hold 4%. Study-wide results and caveats: Using a false discovery rate of 0.05, a later analysis showed that 15,000 to 20,000 TCR beta sequences were associated with HLA alleles.

To note about this clone: The antigen is unknown.

The chain links TRBV27 to TRBJ1-6, with D tentatively TRBD1 (5 bases). The sequenced material came from PBMCs. The source of this sequence is a man in his forties in good health and CMV-seropositive. The CDR3 region is CASSESGSHPPLHF. The CDR3 DNA follows: TGTGCCAGCAGTGAATCAGGGTCACATCCACCCCTCCACTTT.